The following is a T cell receptor beta chain sequence with its context. TCRdb's copy holds only in-frame clones and misses some; the assay was immunoSEQ multiplex PCR. Among fewer than 30,000 clones listed, 65% to 90% were seen once. The data derive from a study of control samples from healthy donors and cancer patients. Between the trimmed V and J ends, which lost 1 base and 5 bases, there was a span of 14 bases. The germline gives CDR1 SGHNT, CDR2 YENEEA. The CDR3 sequence is 16 residues long. Sequencing was carried out using PBMCs. The chain links TRBV11-3 to TRBJ2-2, with D hard to call. The receptor was isolated from a woman aged 55-70 years with head and neck cancer. This CDR3 is CASSLGVPMGTGELFF. DNA for the CDR3: TGTGCCAGCAGCTTAGGTGTACCTATGGGGACCGGGGAGCTGTTTTTT. Variable domain in full (rest from reference TRBV11-3 and TRBJ2-2): EAGVVQSPRYKIIEKKQPVAFWCNPISGHNTLYWYLQNLGQGPELLIRYENEEAVDDSQLPKDRFSAERLKGVDSTLKIQPAELGDSAVYLCASSLGVPMGTGELFFGEGSRLTVL.